This is a list of T cell receptor beta chains from one sample in a study of cytomegalovirus exposure and HLA in healthy donors. This table comes from immunoSEQ multiplex PCR, and its TCRdb copy is limited to in-frame clones, with some not included. The profile shows roughly 140,000 clones, 75% to 80% of them singletons. Sequencing was done on a sample of PBMCs. Source of these receptors: a woman aged 50 to 60 in good health and CMV-seronegative. CDR3s include the opening cysteine and the closing phenylalanine or tryptophan. Each record gives: D gene, J gene, V gene, clone size, CDR3 protein, CDR3 DNA. D genes are given only for firm matches. Rows give clone size only sometimes, using once, few, many, or a class for an expanded clone.

>.|TRBJ2-6|TRBV7-3|.
CASSLRAGEYSGANVLTF
TGTGCCAGCAGCTTAAGGGCAGGGGAATACTCTGGGGCCAACGTCCTGACTTTC
>TRBD1|TRBJ1-1|TRBV7-6|few
CASSFSGQGGTEAFF
TGTGCCAGCAGCTTCAGTGGACAGGGGGGAACTGAAGCTTTCTTT
>.|TRBJ1-6|TRBV2|.
CASSESGDGYNSPLHF
TGTGCCAGCAGTGAGTCAGGGGACGGTTATAATTCACCCCTCCACTTT
>TRBD1|TRBJ2-7|TRBV7-8|few
CASSGTGGAPGEQYF
TGTGCCAGCAGCGGGACAGGGGGCGCACCGGGGGAGCAGTACTTC
>.|TRBJ2-4|TRBV7-2|few
CASSSLGGMDIQYF
TGTGCCAGCAGCTCTTTGGGGGGTATGGACATTCAGTACTTC
>TRBD1|TRBJ1-1|TRBV10-3|.
CAVTEGQQNTEAFF
TGTGCCGTAACTGAGGGACAGCAGAACACTGAAGCTTTCTTT
>.|TRBJ2-5|TRBV5-1|.
CASSLARVSQETQYF
TGCGCCAGCAGCTTGGCCCGGGTCTCCCAAGAGACCCAGTACTTC
>.|TRBJ2-2|TRBV5-1|few
CASSLGANTGELFF
TGCGCCAGCAGCTTGGGAGCGAACACCGGGGAGCTGTTTTTT
>.|TRBJ2-3|TRBV19|.
CASSPRTSTDTQYF
TGTGCCAGTAGTCCGAGAACCTCAACAGATACGCAGTATTTT
>.|TRBJ1-1|TRBV6-1|.
CASSEGHTEAFF
TGTGCCAGCAGTGAAGGGCACACTGAAGCTTTCTTT
>TRBD1|TRBJ1-2|TRBV13|.
CASSLPGQGSRGYTF
TGTGCCAGCAGCCTACCGGGACAGGGGTCCCGTGGCTACACCTTC
>TRBD2|TRBJ2-7|TRBV5-6|.
CASSTLSGDLPYEQYF
TGTGCCAGCAGCACCCTAAGCGGGGACCTCCCCTACGAGCAGTACTTC
>.|TRBJ2-3|TRBV5-1|once
CASSAEVLDTQYF
TGCGCCAGCTCGGCGGAGGTCTTAGATACGCAGTATTTT
>.|TRBJ2-5|TRBV2|once
CASRTGSQETQYF
TGTGCCAGCAGGACAGGTTCCCAAGAGACCCAGTACTTC
>.|TRBJ1-3|TRBV7-9|.
CASSSHTPGGNTIYF
TGTGCCAGCAGCTCACACACCCCAGGGGGAAACACCATATATTTT
>.|TRBJ1-4|TRBV5-6|.
CASSYEIGQPNEKLFF
TGTGCCAGCAGTTATGAAATCGGACAGCCTAATGAAAAACTGTTTTTT
>TRBD1|TRBJ1-1|TRBV5-1|.
CASSGIRGRRGDTEAFF
TGCGCCAGCAGTGGTATCAGGGGGCGCAGAGGGGACACTGAAGCTTTCTTT
>TRBD1|TRBJ1-4|TRBV10-3|few
CAIRTGGSTNEKLFF
TGTGCCATCAGGACAGGGGGCTCAACTAATGAAAAACTGTTTTTT
>TRBD1|TRBJ2-7|TRBV9|.
CASSVAPGTAAYEQYF
TGTGCCAGCAGCGTAGCCCCCGGGACAGCGGCCTACGAGCAGTACTTC
>TRBD1|TRBJ1-6|TRBV5-6|.
CASSLGQGSYNSPLHF
TGTGCCAGCAGCTTGGGACAGGGTTCCTATAATTCACCCCTCCACTTT
>.|TRBJ1-1|TRBV6-4|.
CASKEDSLNTEAFF
TGTGCCAGCAAAGAGGACTCACTGAACACTGAAGCTTTCTTT
>TRBD2|TRBJ2-2|TRBV5-1|.
CASSGSGGATGELFF
TGCGCCAGCAGCGGTAGCGGGGGGGCTACCGGGGAGCTGTTTTTT
>.|TRBJ2-5|TRBV7-9|.
CASSPLEGRETQYF
TGTGCCAGCAGCCCGTTAGAGGGGAGGGAGACCCAGTACTTC
>TRBD1|TRBJ1-5|TRBV7-8|.
CASSSGQADSNQPQHF
TGTGCCAGCAGCTCCGGACAGGCGGATAGCAATCAGCCCCAGCATTTT
>.|TRBJ1-2|TRBV28|.
CASSSLGQNYGYTF
TGTGCCAGCAGTTCACTCGGACAGAACTATGGCTACACCTTC
>.|TRBJ2-5|TRBV7-6|.
CASSPRVGQETQYF
TGTGCCAGCAGCCCCCGGGTTGGACAAGAGACCCAGTACTTC
>.|TRBJ2-3|TRBV6-5|.
CASTGSTDTQYF
TGTGCCAGCACGGGGAGCACAGATACGCAGTATTTT
>TRBD1|TRBJ2-5|TRBV5-1|once
CASRLGPGQGEETQYF
TGCGCCAGCAGATTGGGACCGGGACAGGGGGAAGAGACCCAGTACTTC
>TRBD1|TRBJ2-5|TRBV27|.
CASRGQIQETQYF
TGTGCCAGCCGGGGACAGATCCAAGAGACCCAGTACTTC
>.|TRBJ1-1|TRBV11-1|.
CASSLSGTMNTEAFF
TGTGCCAGCAGCTTATCGGGAACCATGAACACTGAAGCTTTCTTT
>TRBD1|TRBJ2-5|TRBV10-3|once
CAISESTTGGETQYF
TGTGCCATCAGTGAGTCGACGACAGGGGGGGAGACCCAGTACTTC
>.|TRBJ1-1|TRBV2|.
CASSGIRQASTEAFF
TGTGCCAGCAGTGGGATCCGGCAAGCGAGCACTGAAGCTTTCTTT
>.|TRBJ1-1|TRBV11-1|.
CASSLERHSNTEAFF
TGTGCCAGCAGCTTAGAGAGACACTCGAACACTGAAGCTTTCTTT
>.|TRBJ1-1|TRBV7-8|.
CASSTRQLNTEAFF
TGTGCCAGCAGCACAAGACAGTTGAACACTGAAGCTTTCTTT
>.|TRBJ2-3|TRBV11-3|few
CASSLGGFRGDTQYF
TGTGCCAGCAGCTTAGGGGGCTTTCGGGGGGATACGCAGTATTTT
>.|TRBJ1-1|TRBV5-4|.
CASSFSWGANTEAFF
TGTGCCAGCAGCTTTTCATGGGGCGCGAACACTGAAGCTTTCTTT
>TRBD1|TRBJ2-7|TRBV9|.
CASSVGQGANGAYEQYF
TGTGCCAGCAGCGTAGGACAGGGGGCTAATGGTGCCTACGAGCAGTACTTC
>TRBD2|TRBJ2-5|TRBV7-2|.
CASSLNGGAGGETQYF
TGTGCCAGCAGCTTGAACGGGGGGGCGGGGGGAGAGACCCAGTACTTC
>.|TRBJ2-7|TRBV2|.
CASSDTSRGEQYF
TGTGCCAGCAGTGATACCTCCAGGGGCGAGCAGTACTTC
>.|TRBJ2-7|TRBV10-1|.
CASSGPNPTGFHEQYF
TGCGCCAGCAGTGGACCCAACCCGACAGGTTTCCACGAGCAGTACTTC
>TRBD1|TRBJ1-2|TRBV6-5|.
CASSRDRPLGGYTF
TGTGCCAGCAGCCGGGACAGGCCTCTAGGTGGCTACACCTTC
>TRBD2|TRBJ2-5|TRBV5-1|.
CASNSGGGAVDLVGTQYF
TGCGCCAGCAATTCGGGCGGGGGGGCCGTGGATTTGGTTGGGACCCAGTACTTC
>.|TRBJ1-2|TRBV10-3|.
CAISDPGSEANYGYTF
TGTGCCATCAGTGACCCTGGCAGCGAAGCTAACTATGGCTACACCTTC
>TRBD1|TRBJ1-2|TRBV7-2|.
CASIQGAGKFLYGYTF
TGTGCCAGCATCCAGGGGGCAGGGAAATTCCTCTATGGCTACACCTTC
>.|TRBJ1-3|TRBV11-3|.
CASTDSGAGNTIYF
TGTGCCAGCACCGACTCAGGGGCGGGAAACACCATATATTTT
>TRBD2|TRBJ2-1|TRBV6-1|.
CASSEWRGGIDREQFF
TGTGCCAGCAGTGAATGGCGGGGGGGGATAGACAGGGAGCAGTTCTTC
>TRBD1|TRBJ2-1|TRBV7-2|once
CASSLEDRGYNEQFF
TGTGCCAGCAGCTTAGAGGACAGGGGATACAATGAGCAGTTCTTC